The entry below describes one T cell receptor (beta chain). This specimen belongs to a study of monozygotic twins with inflammatory bowel disease. With the 5' RACE reads reprocessed, TCRdb shows one record per CDR3 protein and no DNA. This sample's table reports some 99,000 distinct CDR3 sequences. Germline V CDR1 and CDR2: LNHDA, SQIVND (reference sequence). This CDR3 is built from 12 residues. The chain couples TRBV19 to TRBJ1-2; TCRdb names TRBD1, which stays unverified in the absence of DNA. Sequenced material: blood. The sequence came from a human donor with ulcerative colitis or Crohn's disease, or a healthy co-twin of an affected twin (not recorded which). The CDR3 region is CASSIRGWGYTF.